These 16 T cell receptor beta chains were all obtained from the same sample, sequenced in a study of CD8 T cells in Susac syndrome. The RNA, about 0.5 to 1 ug, was put through reverse transcription using random hexamers. Using its own MiXCR run on the immunoSEQ multiplex PCR reads, TCRdb lists one record per CDR3 protein. The table includes around 150,000 distinct CDR3 sequences, approximately 94% detected once. Sequenced: CD4+ T cells from PBMCs. The receptors stem from a human donor with multiple sclerosis.

The chain carries TRBV18 and TRBJ1-1; possible D gene TRBD1, 6 bases. This CDR3 is 13 amino acids long. Trimming shortened V by 10 bases and J by 5 bases, and 17 bases separated the two germline ends. Germline V gene data show CDR1 as KGHSH and CDR2 as LQKENI. The CDR3 DNA reads as TGTGCCACCAACGGGGGGGCCGGGACTGAAGCTTTCTTT. Translation: CATNGGAGTEAFF.

The chain joins TRBV2 to TRBJ1-2, with D perhaps matching TRBD1 (6 bases). The germline V gene encodes CDR1 SNHLY and CDR2 FYNNEI. V was pared by 2 bases and J by 7 bases, with 11 bases between. This CDR3 comprises 13 residues. This CDR3 reads CASSEWGGGGYTF. In nucleotides, the CDR3 is TGTGCCAGCAGTGAATGGGGGGGCGGTGGCTACACCTTC. The whole variable domain, filled in from reference TRBV2 and TRBJ1-2, reads EPEVTQTPSHQVTQMGQEVILRCVPISNHLYFYWYRQILGQKVEFLVSFYNNEISEKSEIFDDQFSVERPDGSNFTLKIRSTKLEDSAMYFCASSEWGGGGYTFGSGTRLTVV.

This clonotype was seen just once. The chain combines TRBV18 with TRBJ1-4, with D unclear. There are 10 residues in the CDR3. V was trimmed by 5 bases and J by 14 bases, leaving 9 bases between them. The germline CDR1 and CDR2 sequences are KGHSH and LQKENI. Written as DNA, the CDR3 is TGTGCCAGCTCAGGAGACGTTCTGTTTTTT. It encodes CASSGDVLFF. Filled out from reference TRBV18 and TRBJ1-4, the complete variable domain reads NAGVMQNPRHLVRRRGQEARLRCSPMKGHSHVYWYRQLPEEGLKFMVYLQKENIIDESGMPKERFSAEFPKEGPSILRIQQVVRGDSAAYFCASSGDVLFFGSGTQLSVL.

This chain uses TRBV18 with TRBJ2-5; D is uncertain. In germline, CDR1 is KGHSH, CDR2 LQKENI. The CDR3 sequence is 14 residues long. V was cut by 3 bases and J by 2 bases, with 10 bases left in between. CDR3 sequence: CASSPSSPQETQYF. The CDR3 bases are TGTGCCAGCTCACCCTCGTCCCCACAAGAGACCCAGTACTTC.

In this sample, this clonotype turned up once. The chain carries TRBV30 and TRBJ1-1, with D unclear. The ends were cut back, 0 bases at V and 1 base at J, with 6 bases in the middle. CDR3 length: 13 residues. CDR1 is GTSNPN, CDR2 SVGIG, per germline (reference sequence). The CDR3 DNA reads TGTGCCTGGAGTGTACATGGGAACACTGAAGCTTTCTTT. Translated: CAWSVHGNTEAFF. Together with reference TRBV30 and TRBJ1-1, the CDR3 gives the full variable domain: SQTIHQWPATLVQPVGSPLSLECTVEGTSNPNLYWYRQAAGRGLQLLFYSVGIGQISSEVPQNLSASRPQDRQFILSSKKLLLSDSGFYLCAWSVHGNTEAFFGQGTRLTVV.

CDR3 loop: CSVVGLGWNTEAFF. The CDR3 DNA is TGCAGCGTTGTCGGCTTGGGATGGAACACTGAAGCTTTCTTT. V and J are TRBV29-1 and TRBJ1-1; D call uncertain. The V end was cut by 4 bases, the J end by 1 base, with 13 bases between. This CDR3 comprises 14 residues. Looked up from germline, CDR1 is SQVTM and CDR2 is ANQGSEA.

The genes are TRBV12-3 or TRBV12-4 and TRBJ2-1, with 14 bases fitting TRBD2. V lost 4 bases to trimming and J lost 9 bases; unmatched junction nucleotides: 11. The CDR3 extends over 17 amino acids. CDR3 residues: CASSSGTSGSSFREQFF. CDR3 bases: TGTGCCAGCAGTTCCGGGACTAGCGGGAGTTCTTTCCGTGAGCAGTTCTTC.

The rearrangement uses TRBV28 and TRBJ2-7; D is unclear. The CDR3 runs 13 residues. The V end was cut by 3 bases, the J end by 1 base, with 7 bases between. Per germline, CDR1 MDHEN and CDR2 SYDVKM. The CDR3 sequence is CASSFVGSYEQYF. DNA for the CDR3: TGTGCCAGCAGTTTTGTCGGATCCTACGAGCAGTACTTC.

This chain uses TRBV29-1 with TRBJ2-1; TRBD1 matches at 7 bases. V dropped 7 bases and J dropped 4; count of bases not matched to a gene: 4. Germline V gene sequence: CDR1 SQVTM, CDR2 ANQGSEA. The CDR3 length is 12 residues. CDR3 nucleotide sequence: TGCAGCGGCGCACAGGGGTACAATGAGCAGTTCTTC. Amino acids: CSGAQGYNEQFF.

The chain recombines TRBV3-1 with TRBJ1-2; D gene ambiguous. CDR1 and CDR2 from the germline V gene are LGHDT and YNNKEL (reference sequence). The V gene lost 3 bases and the J gene lost 7 bases, with 15 bases spanning the gap. The CDR3 contains 14 residues. The CDR3 coding sequence is TGTGCCAGCAGCCACTTGGAGGGTGTATCTGGCTACACCTTC. Translation: CASSHLEGVSGYTF.

This chain uses TRBV30 with TRBJ2-5, with D perhaps given as TRBD1 or TRBD2 (5 bases each). The germline V gene encodes CDR1 GTSNPN and CDR2 SVGIG (reference sequence). The CDR3 totals 12 residues. V gave up 2 bases and J gave up 4 bases, with 8 bases separating them. CDR3 in DNA: TGTGCCTGGAGTCAGAGGGGAGAGACCCAGTACTTC. Translated, it gives CAWSQRGETQYF.

The chain joins TRBV29-1 to TRBJ1-1; 7 bases line up with TRBD1. This CDR3 contains 13 residues. Germline trimming cut 6 bases from V and 2 bases from J; bases unmatched to any gene: 6. Germline V gene data show CDR1 as SQVTM and CDR2 as ANQGSEA. The CDR3 DNA reads TGCAGCGTGATTAGGGGGCCTAACACTGAAGCTTTCTTT. The encoded protein is CSVIRGPNTEAFF.

The chain joins TRBV30 to TRBJ2-3, with D unresolved. Germline CDR1 reads GTSNPN; CDR2 reads SVGIG (reference sequence). Trimming pared 0 bases from V and 6 bases from J, leaving 10 bases between. The CDR3 covers 13 residues. Here the CDR3 DNA reads TGTGCCTGGAGTGTAAATGACGGGGATACGCAGTATTTT. Translating it yields CAWSVNDGDTQYF.

The V gene is TRBV10-3, the J gene TRBJ2-1, with D possibly matching TRBD1 (6 bases). V was pared by 3 bases and J by 6 bases, with 15 bases between. Germline V gene data show CDR1 as ENHRY and CDR2 as SYGVKD. This CDR3 has 15 amino acids. The CDR3 region is CAISDSGALANEQFF. CDR3 DNA: TGTGCCATCAGTGATTCAGGGGCGTTGGCCAATGAGCAGTTCTTC.

The rearrangement links TRBV9 to TRBJ2-7; D is perhaps TRBD1 (6 bases). Looked up from germline, CDR1 is SGDLS and CDR2 is YYNGEE. V was clipped by 0 bases and J by 0 bases, with 7 bases between them. There are 14 residues in the CDR3. The CDR3 reads CASSVGGHSYEQYF. CDR3 sequence (DNA): TGTGCCAGCAGCGTAGGGGGACACTCCTACGAGCAGTACTTC.

The CDR3 coding sequence is TGTGCCAGTAGTCTCGGACAGGGCCTCCAAGAGACCCAGTACTTC. Amino acids: CASSLGQGLQETQYF. V and J are TRBV19 and TRBJ2-5; TRBD1 matches at 8 bases. The germline gives CDR1 LNHDA, CDR2 SQIVND (reference sequence). V lost 5 bases to trimming and J lost 1 base; unmatched junction nucleotides: 6. The CDR3 covers 15 residues.